This T cell receptor beta chain stems from a study of shared clonotypes between healthy human individuals. With respect to this clone: Its target is unknown.

The study, taken as a whole, reports: Depth was large, yet rarefaction showed that sorted-subset sequencing was incomplete. Memory subsets generally showed smaller estimated richness than naive subsets did. Sequencing depth was expected to affect clonotype sharing among donors.

From germline, CDR1 is SGHTA and CDR2 FQGNSA. This CDR3 spans 17 amino acids. Trimming left V 1 base short and J 1 base short, with 16 bases between. Here immunoSEQ multiplex PCR was the method, and the copy in TCRdb shows in-frame clones only, minus some. This table holds some 2.1 million clones, over 85% found once. The chain couples TRBV7-2 to TRBJ2-5; D perhaps matches TRBD2 (6 bases). The sequenced material came from naive CD4+ T cells sorted from blood. The subset was: CD45RA+ positively selected. The clonotype was recovered from a man aged 18 to 30 in good health. This CDR3 reads CASSLVGSGHIQETQYF. Written as DNA, the CDR3 is TGTGCCAGCAGCTTAGTTGGTAGCGGACACATCCAAGAGACCCAGTACTTC.